The present T cell receptor (beta chain) was sequenced within a study of cytomegalovirus exposure and HLA in healthy donors. Study observations and caveats: Owing to their indistinguishability, certain V segments, notably TRBV6-2 and TRBV6-3, were excluded.

Germline V gene sequence: CDR1 MDHEN, CDR2 SYDVKM. The CDR3 length is 14 residues. V shed 2 bases, J shed 2 bases, and the junction held 1 base outside the gene matches. This clone is a singleton in its sample. Its antigen is as yet unknown. PCR used 60 Vbeta primers and 13 Jbeta primers. This table comes from immunoSEQ multiplex PCR, and its TCRdb copy is limited to in-frame clones, with some not included. The sample lists some 180,000 clones; 60% to 85% were seen once. The chain recombines TRBV28 with TRBJ2-5; 8 bases line up with TRBD2. Material for sequencing was PBMCs. The clonotype originates from a young man in good health and CMV-seronegative. The CDR3: CASSLAGGQETQYF. The CDR3 DNA follows: TGTGCCAGCAGTTTAGCGGGGGGACAAGAGACCCAGTACTTC.